The 30 T cell receptor beta chains listed next were all sequenced from one sample in a study of blood T cell repertoires in COVID-19. Sequenced by immunoSEQ multiplex PCR; TCRdb stores in-frame clones only, minus some. The data hold around 100,000 clones, with over 75% observed a single time. Sequences were obtained from peripheral blood. The origin of the receptors is a man aged 50-60 years with acute or convalescent COVID-19.

The chain employs TRBV24-1 and TRBJ2-2, with 15 bases matching TRBD2. The CDR3 extends over 19 amino acids. The germline V gene has CDR1 KGHDR and CDR2 SFDVKD. The trim removed 1 base at V and 6 bases at J, leaving 8 bases unmatched. DNA of the CDR3: TGTGCCACCAGTGATTTACCCGGACTAGCGGGAGGGAAGGCCGGGGAGCTGTTTTTT. Translating gives CATSDLPGLAGGKAGELFF.

The chain links TRBV7-2 to TRBJ2-7; D is ambiguous. Germline V lookup: CDR1 SGHTA, CDR2 FQGNSA. The CDR3 sequence is 14 residues long. Trimming removed 4 bases at V and 4 bases at J, with 14 bases between. CDR3 amino acids: CASSSPLPVYEQYF. CDR3 in DNA: TGTGCCAGCAGCTCGCCCCTCCCGGTTTACGAGCAGTACTTC.

V and J are TRBV5-4 and TRBJ2-7; 12 nucleotides line up with TRBD1. Germline trimming cut 3 bases from V and 7 bases from J; bases unmatched to any gene: 8. This CDR3 has 15 amino acids. The germline V gene has CDR1 SGHNT and CDR2 YYREEE (reference sequence). The DNA for the CDR3 is TGTGCCAGCAGCTATGGGACAGGGGGCGCGGGGGAGCAGTACTTC. This translates into CASSYGTGGAGEQYF.

The genes are TRBV5-1 and TRBJ2-3, with 9 bases identical to TRBD2. Trimming at V came to 2 bases and at J to 2 bases, leaving 6 bases not matched to a gene. Germline values: CDR1 SGHRS, CDR2 YFSETQ. This CDR3 has 16 amino acids. The CDR3 loop reads CASSLLAGHATDTQYF. CDR3 coding DNA: TGCGCCAGCAGCTTACTAGCGGGCCACGCCACAGATACGCAGTATTTT.

This clone appeared a few times. One end of the junction varies from germline; a read error may be responsible. The V and J genes are TRBV19 and TRBJ2-5; 11 nucleotides agree with TRBD2. The CDR3 runs to 11 residues. Germline CDR1 and CDR2: LNHDA and SQIVND (reference sequence). CDR3 sequence: CASSMGLAVNF. CDR3 nucleotides: TGTGCCAGTAGTATGGGACTAGCGGTTAACTTC.

This sequence joins TRBV5-5 and TRBJ1-3, with a tentative D call TRBD1 (5 bases). CDR1 is SGHKS and CDR2 is YYEKEE in the germline V gene (reference sequence). The CDR3 covers 16 residues. Trimming cost V 4 bases and J 0 bases, with 14 bases left between them. For the CDR3, the DNA is TGTGCCAGCAGCCTGGTGGGGGGGAACTCTGGAAACACCATATATTTT. Residues: CASSLVGGNSGNTIYF.

The gene calls are TRBV7-9 and TRBJ2-2, with D maybe TRBD1 (5 bases). V lost 4 bases and J lost 4, with 10 bases in between. CDR3 length: 14 residues. Germline V gives CDR1 SEHNR, CDR2 FQNEAQ (reference sequence). CDR3 in DNA: TGTGCCAGCAGCTCCCAAGGGGCCACCGGGGAGCTGTTTTTT. It codes for CASSSQGATGELFF.

The CDR3 loop is CASSYGGASSGNTIYF. In DNA, the CDR3 is TGCGCCAGCAGCTATGGAGGGGCGTCCTCTGGAAACACCATATATTTT. This chain uses TRBV5-1 with TRBJ1-3; perhaps TRBD1 as D (5 bases). CDR1 is SGHRS, CDR2 YFSETQ, per germline. V was pared by 3 bases and J by 0 bases, with 13 bases between. This CDR3 contains 16 residues.

The rearrangement links TRBV5-4 to TRBJ1-2; maybe TRBD1 (6 bases). The CDR3 totals 15 residues. With 5 bases removed from V and 3 bases from J, the gap between germline ends came to 17 bases. The germline V gene has CDR1 SGHNT and CDR2 YYREEE (reference sequence). As DNA, the CDR3 is TGTGCCAGCAGACCGGGACAACTCGGGTACTATGGCTACACCTTC. Translation gives CASRPGQLGYYGYTF.

The chain carries TRBV11-3 and TRBJ2-7; 8 bases line up with TRBD2. The CDR3 runs 14 residues. Unmatched junction bases numbered 2, after V lost 3 bases and J lost 1 base. In germline, CDR1 is SGHNT, CDR2 YENEEA. CDR3 amino acids: CASSLIAGSYEQYF. The CDR3 DNA is TGTGCCAGCAGCTTGATAGCGGGGTCCTACGAGCAGTACTTC.

The chain combines TRBV15 with TRBJ2-2; the D gene is possibly TRBD1 (5 bases). The CDR3 is 14 residues long. The ends were cut back, 0 bases at V and 7 bases at J, with 9 bases in the middle. Germline V gene data show CDR1 as LNHNV and CDR2 as YYDKDF (reference sequence). CDR3 sequence reads: CATSRDRVGGELFF. CDR3 nucleotide sequence: TGTGCCACCAGCAGAGACAGGGTCGGCGGGGAGCTGTTTTTT.

V is TRBV19 and J is TRBJ1-1; no reliable D call. Germline CDR1 LNHDA, CDR2 SQIVND (reference sequence). V was cut by 3 bases and J by 0 bases, with 11 bases left in between. CDR3 length: 15 amino acids. This chain's CDR3 is CASSITGNMNTEAFF. The CDR3 DNA is TGTGCCAGTAGTATTACCGGGAATATGAACACTGAAGCTTTCTTT.

The chain is built from TRBV19 and TRBJ2-1, with 14 bases matching TRBD2. Germline V CDR1 and CDR2: LNHDA, SQIVND (reference sequence). The CDR3 covers 15 residues. Trimming at V came to 7 bases and at J to 9 bases, leaving 8 bases not matched to a gene. The CDR3 region is CASTPGLAGVTEQFF. The DNA of the CDR3 is TGTGCCAGTACCCCGGGACTAGCGGGAGTAACTGAGCAGTTCTTC.

V is TRBV5-1 and J is TRBJ2-5; D is possibly TRBD2 (5 bases). This CDR3 comprises 14 residues. Looked up from germline, CDR1 is SGHRS and CDR2 is YFSETQ. V was pared by 3 bases and J by 9 bases, with 18 bases between. CDR3: CASSWSVAPGAQYF. CDR3 in DNA: TGCGCCAGCAGCTGGAGTGTAGCCCCCGGGGCCCAGTACTTC.

This clone was picked up a small number of times. This CDR3 is CASSLWMTSFSPKTYEQYF. The DNA of the CDR3 is TGTGCCAGCAGCTTGTGGATGACTAGTTTTTCCCCCAAAACCTACGAGCAGTACTTC. The gene calls are TRBV5-8 and TRBJ2-7, with D tentatively TRBD2 (6 bases). The CDR3 runs 19 residues. Trimming stripped 1 base from V and 2 bases from J, with 25 bases between. Germline CDR1 reads SGHTS; CDR2 reads YDEGEE.

The chain uses TRBV19 and TRBJ2-7, with TRBD1 identical over 7 bases. Losses at the gene ends were 6 bases for V and 4 bases for J; bases not matched to a gene: 6. CDR3 length: 13 residues. Per the germline V gene, CDR1 is LNHDA and CDR2 is SQIVND (reference sequence). CDR3 residues: CASSDNRGYEQYF. CDR3 in DNA: TGTGCCAGTAGCGACAACAGGGGATACGAGCAGTACTTC. The variable domain in full, with the rest retrieved from reference TRBV19 and TRBJ2-7, is DGGITQSPKYLFRKEGQNVTLSCEQNLNHDAMYWYRQDPGQGLRLIYYSQIVNDFQKGDIAEGYSVSREKKESFPLTVTSAQKNPTAFYLCASSDNRGYEQYFGPGTRLTVT.

This chain connects TRBV14 to TRBJ1-3; a possible D gene is TRBD1 (5 bases). CDR1 and CDR2 (germline): SGHDN, FVKESK. V lost 4 bases to trimming and J lost 4 bases, with 14 bases between them. The CDR3 consists of 15 residues. CDR3 bases: TGTGCCAGCAGCCCGGGACTCCTCTGGGGAAACACCATATATTTT. It codes for CASSPGLLWGNTIYF.

This chain connects TRBV4-3 to TRBJ1-5; the D gene is possibly TRBD1 (5 bases). Trimming pared 0 bases from V and 4 bases from J, leaving 13 bases between. CDR1 and CDR2 (germline): LGHNA, YSLEER. This CDR3 has 16 residues. In nucleotides, the CDR3 is TGCGCCAGCAGCCAAGACTGGGGCAGTGAGAATCAGCCCCAGCATTTT. Translated: CASSQDWGSENQPQHF.

V usage is TRBV7-2 and J usage is TRBJ2-4; a possible D gene is TRBD2 (5 bases). With 5 bases removed from V and 9 bases from J, the gap between germline ends came to 8 bases. Germline CDR1 is SGHTA and CDR2 is FQGNSA. The CDR3 is 11 amino acids. The CDR3 sequence: CASSLAGIQYF. The DNA of the CDR3 is TGTGCCAGCAGCCTGGCGGGCATTCAGTACTTC. Full variable domain (outside the CDR3, taken from reference TRBV7-2 and TRBJ2-4): GAGVSQSPSNKVTEKGKDVELRCDPISGHTALYWYRQSLGQGLEFLIYFQGNSAPDKSGLPSDRFSAERTGGSVSTLTIQRTQQEDSAVYLCASSLAGIQYFGAGTRLSVL.

The chain couples TRBV5-1 to TRBJ1-5; 7 nucleotides align to TRBD1. The CDR3 loop spans 15 amino acids. V was clipped by 0 bases and J by 2 bases; unmatched bases: 2. The germline gives CDR1 SGHRS, CDR2 YFSETQ. The CDR3 loop reads CASSLGQGGNQPQHF. The CDR3, as DNA: TGCGCCAGCAGCTTGGGACAGGGAGGCAATCAGCCCCAGCATTTT.

V is TRBV2 and J is TRBJ2-3; D possibly corresponds to TRBD1 (5 bases). V gave up 4 bases and J gave up 2 bases, with 10 bases separating them. This CDR3 is built from 14 residues. CDR1 is SNHLY, CDR2 FYNNEI, per germline. CDR3 in amino acids: CASSVDRYTDTQYF. CDR3 nucleotide sequence: TGTGCCAGCAGTGTCGACAGATACACAGATACGCAGTATTTT.

This sequence joins TRBV6-5 and TRBJ1-4; D not certain. Trimming shortened V by 0 bases and J by 3 bases, and 8 bases separated the two germline ends. In germline, CDR1 is MNHEY, CDR2 SVGAGI. CDR3 size: 15 residues. CDR3 in DNA: TGTGCCAGCAGTTACTCCGGGTCCCCTAATGAAAAACTGTTTTTT. As protein: CASSYSGSPNEKLFF.

V and J are TRBV9 and TRBJ2-7, with D unresolved. The ends were cut back, 0 bases at V and 0 bases at J, with 7 bases in the middle. The CDR3 has 14 amino acids. Germline values: CDR1 SGDLS, CDR2 YYNGEE. CDR3 protein: CASSVGDTSYEQYF. Written as DNA, the CDR3 is TGTGCCAGCAGCGTAGGAGACACCTCCTACGAGCAGTACTTC.

This clone is a singleton in its sample. The same CDR3 can be traced to other DNA sequences in this sample. This chain links TRBV5-4 with TRBJ1-1, with a possible D match to TRBD1 (6 bases). The CDR3 extends over 15 amino acids. CDR1 is SGHNT, CDR2 YYREEE, per germline (reference sequence). V was cut by 0 bases and J by 1 base, with 10 bases left in between. CDR3 sequence (DNA): TGTGCCAGCAGCTTGGCCCTGACAGGGAACACTGAAGCTTTCTTT. Protein product: CASSLALTGNTEAFF.

The chain recombines TRBV30 with TRBJ2-1; D might be TRBD2 (6 bases). The germline V and J ends were trimmed by 5 bases and 6 bases, with 17 bases remaining between them. Germline V gene sequence: CDR1 GTSNPN, CDR2 SVGIG (reference sequence). The CDR3 covers 14 residues. CDR3 in DNA: TGTGCCTGGCAAGGAGGGGTGGTCAGCAATGAGCAGTTCTTC. This translates into CAWQGGVVSNEQFF.

The chain carries TRBV24-1 and TRBJ2-5; possible D gene TRBD2, 6 bases. CDR1 KGHDR and CDR2 SFDVKD come from the germline V gene. V was trimmed by 2 bases and J by 7 bases, leaving 13 bases between them. The CDR3 is 14 amino acids. The CDR3 nucleotides read TGTGCCACCAGTGATTCGGGGGAGACGGTGACCCAGTACTTC. Protein sequence: CATSDSGETVTQYF.

J is TRBJ1-1 and V is TRBV27, with D possibly TRBD1 on 5 matching bases. The CDR3 is made up of 16 amino acids. In germline, CDR1 is MNHEY, CDR2 SMNVEV (reference sequence). The germline V and J ends were trimmed by 7 bases and 0 bases, with 18 bases remaining between them. The CDR3 here is CASTQRGGWMNTEAFF. The CDR3 bases are TGTGCCAGCACTCAACGGGGGGGGTGGATGAACACTGAAGCTTTCTTT.

The chain employs TRBV6-4 and TRBJ2-3; TRBD2 aligns across 7 bases. Losses at the gene ends were 2 bases for V and 1 base for J; bases not matched to a gene: 6. CDR1 and CDR2 (germline): MRHNA, SNTAGT. The CDR3 contains 16 residues. This CDR3 is CASSDGGRMGTDTQYF. The CDR3 coding sequence is TGTGCCAGCAGTGACGGCGGGAGAATGGGCACAGATACGCAGTATTTT.

V is TRBV3-1 (or the pseudogene TRBV3-2) and J is TRBJ2-5, with 11 bases fitting TRBD2. J was trimmed by 1 base and V by 3 bases; bases with no gene match: 4. CDR3 size: 16 residues. CDR1 and CDR2 (germline): LGHDT, YNNKEL (reference sequence). The chain's CDR3 is CASSQRTSGRQETQYF. The DNA for the CDR3 is TGTGCCAGCAGCCAGAGGACTAGCGGGCGCCAAGAGACCCAGTACTTC.

Here the CDR3 reads CASSSPWTSGTKETQYF. CDR3 DNA: TGTGCCAGCAGCTCCCCATGGACTAGCGGGACCAAAGAGACCCAGTACTTC. The chain has TRBV11-2 and TRBJ2-5; the match to TRBD2 covers 12 bases. This CDR3 comprises 17 residues. Germline V CDR1 and CDR2: SGHAT, FQNNGV. V lost 4 bases, J lost 3 bases, and 9 bases stayed unmatched.